This TCR beta chain was identified in a study of CD4+ T cells in melanoma. Overall study findings and caveats: Neoantigen-specific CD4+ T cells in melanoma reportedly had diverse differentiation states. CD8+ T cell, macrophage and B cell function reportedly correlated with neoantigen-specific CD4+ T cells.

The germline V gene has CDR1 SGHKS and CDR2 YYEKEE (reference sequence). V shed 1 base and J shed 6 bases, with 18 bases lying between them. There are 16 residues in the CDR3. Sequenced by immunoSEQ multiplex PCR; TCRdb stores in-frame clones only, minus some. The sample lists 15,000 to 20,000 clones; roughly 80% were seen once. As for this clone: Its target is unknown.

The chain uses TRBV5-5 and TRBJ2-3; maybe TRBD1 (5 bases). The TCR comes from a human donor with melanoma. Material for sequencing was cells from a culture (not recorded whether cultured in vitro). The DNA for the CDR3 is TGTGCCAGCAGCTTGTCAGCAGGGTGGTTGTCCGATACGCAGTATTTT. It translates to CASSLSAGWLSDTQYF.